What follows is one T cell receptor (beta chain) and its context. Its antigen specificity is not known. No base-level quality is on record; no much larger clone is a single base apart. The sample contains more than one DNA sequence encoding this CDR3. Trimming costs V 2 bases and J 5 bases, and their ends lie 7 bases apart. From the cysteine up to the phenylalanine, the CDR3 has a length of 12 residues. The entry retains the CDR3 DNA only, 36 bases that are in frame from base 1. Via the germline V gene, CDR1 is SGHRS and CDR2 YFSETQ. In light of the paper, this sample's time point label describes: week 47, end of study. A 20-mer mutant IDH1 peptide at 300 micrograms in Montanide made up each vaccine dose, which was injected subcutaneously together with topical imiquimod. Across visits V03 through V10, patients got a total of eight vaccinations, given in weeks 1, 3, 5, 7, 11, 15, 19 and 23. All donors had newly diagnosed IDH1-mutant astrocytomas of WHO grade 3 or 4 that showed loss of nuclear ATRX. The samples were drawn from NOA16, a multicentre, single-arm, open-label phase I trial in Germany that tested a mutant IDH1 peptide vaccine in humans for the first time. Genomic DNA for TCRB sequencing was extracted from EDTA blood using the DNeasy Blood and Tissue Kit.

Library creation used the immunoSEQ multiplex PCR assay. Rearranged TCR beta chain sequences were amplified using the hsTCRB Kit according to the manufacturer's protocol. TCRB libraries were sequenced on an Illumina MiSeq. The paper's data handling went like this. The proprietary platform of the kit vendor was used for demultiplexing, trimming and gene mapping. In its TCRdb copy, this immuneACCESS table keeps in-frame sequences only and misses some clones. Where compared with another copy, unresolved V genes explain less than half of these, and the others have no known cause. The V and J calls and clone size come from that table; D and trimming were worked out from the DNA. Within this sample are fewer than 15,000 clones, with around 80% of them counted one time only. Roughly 3.9% of the sample lies in the top ten. This record belongs to a study of a mutant IDH1 vaccine in newly diagnosed glioma (dated by TCRdb to the early 2020s). For the study in its entirety: In the chemotherapy-containing groups, vaccination started alongside temozolomide cycles, whereas in patients who had radiotherapy alone it started 4-6 weeks after radiotherapy. Of the 32 patients who were treated, around 62% were male and 37.5% were female, and the mean age was about 40 years. Prior to enrollment, patients had been given standard therapy consisting of radiotherapy alone, temozolomide alone, or radiochemotherapy with temozolomide, with the combination given to most patients. The week-35 safety follow-up took place at visit V12, and the week-47 end of study took place at visit V13. Peripheral blood was collected at six visits: V03 (baseline), V05, V07, V10, V12 and V13. Longitudinal TCRB deep sequencing was done for some 25 treated patients, wherever samples were available for exploratory analyses. Paper-wide results and their limitations: The authors noted that analyses of patient blood samples could not be reproduced because of sample limitations. Immune responses induced by the vaccine were seen in roughly 92% of patients across multiple MHC alleles. Availability determined which PBMC samples were chosen for TCRB deep sequencing. Changes in the top peripheral T cell clonotypes picked up by TCRB sequencing did not appear to be linked to pseudoprogression.

The sample consisted of PBMCs, taken from a glioma patient whose treatment included an IDH1 peptide vaccine. The chain couples TRBV5-1 to TRBJ1-2; TRBD1 is a possible D gene, resting on 5 matching bases. This TCR was recovered from a woman between 35 and 50 years old with glioma. The CDR3 protein is CASSLEGYGYTF. The base sequence is TGCGCCAGCAGCTTAGAGGGGTATGGCTACACCTTC. The entire variable domain, with the stretches around the CDR3 drawn from the reference TRBV5-1 and TRBJ1-2 proteins, is KAGVTQTPRYLIKTRGQQVTLSCSPISGHRSVSWYQQTPGQGLQFLFEYFSETQRNKGNFPGRFSGRQFSNSRSEMNVSTLELGDSALYLCASSLEGYGYTFGSGTRLTVV.